This T cell receptor (beta chain) comes out of a study of control samples from healthy donors and cancer patients. TCRdb keeps only in-frame clones here, not all; method: immunoSEQ multiplex PCR. Of 100,000 or so clones listed, 79% are singletons. Germline V lookup: CDR1 LGHDT, CDR2 YNNKEL (reference sequence). The CDR3 has 15 amino acids. V was shortened by 6 bases and J by 3 bases, with 14 bases between the two germline ends. The rearrangement joins TRBV3-1 (or the pseudogene TRBV3-2) to TRBJ1-4; D is perhaps TRBD1 (6 bases). Specimen: blood. The receptor comes from a woman younger than 45 in good health. This chain's CDR3 is CASSRKAGANEKLFF. The CDR3, as DNA: TGTGCCAGCAGTCGCAAGGCAGGGGCTAATGAAAAACTGTTTTTT.